The 30 T cell receptor beta chains listed next were all sequenced from one sample in a study of T cell responses to AZD1222 COVID-19 vaccine. Sequencing used immunoSEQ multiplex PCR; TCRdb keeps in-frame clones, though not all of them. The table records 150,000 to 170,000 clones, less than 90% of them present only once. The starting material was peripheral blood, obtained on day 0 of AZD1222 vaccination. Receptor source: an adult in good health.

The rearrangement uses TRBV7-6 and TRBJ2-5, with 9 bases fitting TRBD2. V lost 4 bases to trimming and J lost 0 bases; unmatched junction nucleotides: 15. Germline CDR1 and CDR2: SGHVS and FNYEAQ. CDR3 length: 19 residues. The CDR3 loop is CASSSLDVSGGSYQETQYF. In DNA, the CDR3 is TGTGCCAGCAGCTCCTTAGACGTTAGCGGGGGATCATACCAAGAGACCCAGTACTTC.

This chain links TRBV5-5 with TRBJ2-3, with D maybe TRBD1 (7 bases). Germline V CDR1 and CDR2: SGHKS, YYEKEE (reference sequence). With 0 bases removed from V and 5 bases from J, the gap between germline ends came to 16 bases. The CDR3 has 16 residues. CDR3 sequence (DNA): TGTGCCAGCAGCTTGGTTGTCTCAGGGGGGAGAGATACGCAGTATTTT. Protein sequence: CASSLVVSGGRDTQYF.

This clone was counted once. V usage is TRBV3-1 (or the pseudogene TRBV3-2) and J usage is TRBJ2-1, with D possibly being TRBD2 (5 bases). V shed 8 bases and J shed 12 bases, with 17 bases lying between them. The CDR3 length is 12 residues. Germline CDR1 and CDR2: LGHDT and YNNKEL (reference sequence). This chain's CDR3 is CASSDWVAGQFF. Here the CDR3 DNA reads TGTGCCAGCTCGGACTGGGTGGCGGGGCAGTTCTTC.

The chain is built from TRBV5-6 and TRBJ1-2, with a weak D call TRBD1 (6 bases). The CDR3 covers 12 residues. The ends were cut back, 6 bases at V and 8 bases at J, with 14 bases in the middle. From germline, CDR1 is SGHDT and CDR2 YYEEEE. CDR3: CASTGGGSGYTF. CDR3 in DNA: TGTGCCAGCACAGGAGGGGGTAGCGGCTACACCTTC.

The rearrangement joins TRBV5-1 to TRBJ1-4; no definite D call. CDR1 is SGHRS and CDR2 is YFSETQ in the germline V gene. Trimming removed 0 bases from V and 4 bases from J, with 10 bases in between. This CDR3 spans 15 amino acids. The CDR3 region is CASSLVAGNNEKLFF. As DNA, the CDR3 is TGCGCCAGCAGCTTGGTGGCAGGAAATAATGAAAAACTGTTTTTT.

The chain employs TRBV7-9 and TRBJ1-6, with TRBD1 as a possible D gene (5 bases). Per germline, CDR1 SEHNR and CDR2 FQNEAQ (reference sequence). The CDR3 sequence is 15 residues long. V dropped 1 base and J dropped 5 bases, with 9 bases sitting between them. CDR3 sequence reads: CASSLDGTDNSPLHF. CDR3 sequence (DNA): TGTGCCAGCAGCTTAGATGGGACGGATAATTCACCCCTCCACTTT.

The CDR3 coding sequence is TGTGCCACCAGCTACCGTCAGGGCCTCACAGATACGCAGTATTTT. Protein product: CATSYRQGLTDTQYF. V gene TRBV15 combines with J gene TRBJ2-3, with D tentatively TRBD1 (5 bases). This CDR3 region has 15 residues. The germline V gene has CDR1 LNHNV and CDR2 YYDKDF (reference sequence). Trimming stripped 5 bases from V and 2 bases from J, with 14 bases between.

This clone was seen just once. The rearrangement joins TRBV6-5 to TRBJ1-6; 9 nucleotides line up with TRBD1. The germline gives CDR1 MNHEY, CDR2 SVGAGI. CDR3 size: 15 residues. V trimming: 5 bases; J trimming: 7 bases; junction bases outside the gene matches: 6. The CDR3 nucleotides read TGTGCCAGCAGTAAAAGACAGGGGGGAAATTCACCCCTCCACTTT. It yields the protein CASSKRQGGNSPLHF.

V is TRBV7-2 and J is TRBJ1-5, with TRBD1 as a possible D gene (6 bases). The germline V gene encodes CDR1 SGHTA and CDR2 FQGNSA. V lost 4 bases and J 6 bases, leaving 16 bases between the germline ends. This CDR3 is built from 15 residues. Here the CDR3 reads CASSYEGGRAQPQHF. CDR3 sequence (DNA): TGTGCCAGCAGCTACGAGGGGGGGCGGGCTCAGCCCCAGCATTTT.

This chain connects TRBV2 to TRBJ1-6, with 8 nucleotides matching TRBD1. J lost 8 bases, V lost 6 bases, and 9 bases had no gene match. Germline values: CDR1 SNHLY, CDR2 FYNNEI. This CDR3 region has 15 residues. The CDR3 reads CASRVDRAGDSPLHF. The CDR3 bases are TGTGCCAGCAGGGTGGACAGGGCGGGAGATTCACCCCTCCACTTT.

Of note for this clone: A junction boundary mismatches the germline segment, possibly from a read error. V and J are TRBV18 and TRBJ2-4, with 7 bases aligning to TRBD1. Germline CDR1 and CDR2: KGHSH and LQKENI. The CDR3 spans 16 residues. The CDR3, as DNA: TGTGCCAGCTCACCACCTATGGGGACAGCCCAAAACATTCAGTACTTC. Amino acids: CASSPPMGTAQNIQYF.

The V call is TRBV14, the J call TRBJ1-1, with D possibly being TRBD1 (5 bases). The germline V gene has CDR1 SGHDN and CDR2 FVKESK. The CDR3 has 14 residues. The ends were cut back, 4 bases at V and 7 bases at J, with 16 bases in the middle. This CDR3 reads CASSRSVQAHEAFF. In DNA form, the CDR3 reads TGTGCCAGCAGCCGCAGCGTACAGGCCCATGAAGCTTTCTTT.

This clone was counted only a few times. The rearrangement links TRBV6-6 to TRBJ1-1; tentatively, D is TRBD1 (5 bases). This CDR3 is built from 13 residues. Per the germline V gene, CDR1 is MNHNY and CDR2 is SVGAGI (reference sequence). V lost 6 bases and J lost 1, with 9 bases in between. In nucleotides, the CDR3 is TGTGCCAGCAGACCCACAGGGAACACTGAAGCTTTCTTT. As protein: CASRPTGNTEAFF.

The chain uses TRBV5-4 and TRBJ1-1, with D possibly matching TRBD1 (5 bases). Trimming took off 4 bases at V and 4 bases at J, with 14 bases between the two ends. The CDR3 is 14 residues long. The germline V gene encodes CDR1 SGHNT and CDR2 YYREEE (reference sequence). CDR3 protein: CASSLQDLTTEAFF. In nucleotides, the CDR3 is TGTGCCAGCAGCCTACAGGATCTAACCACTGAAGCTTTCTTT.

J is TRBJ2-7 and V is TRBV6-5, with TRBD1 matching 9 bases. Germline CDR1 is MNHEY and CDR2 is SVGAGI. The CDR3 has 15 residues. The junction had 10 bases not matched to a gene; V was cut back by 4 bases and J by 6 bases. This CDR3 is CASSSTDRGGGEQYF. The CDR3 DNA follows: TGTGCCAGCAGTTCCACGGACAGGGGAGGAGGCGAGCAGTACTTC.

This chain uses TRBV14 with TRBJ1-2; D not certain. The germline V gene encodes CDR1 SGHDN and CDR2 FVKESK. The V gene lost 3 bases and the J gene lost 2 bases, with 13 bases spanning the gap. The CDR3 extends over 15 amino acids. The CDR3 region is CASSHPKEGNYGYTF. CDR3 nucleotide sequence: TGTGCCAGCAGCCATCCAAAGGAAGGGAACTATGGCTACACCTTC.

The table lists this clone with a count of one. Other nucleotide sequences from this sample produce the same CDR3. The V and J genes are TRBV11-2 and TRBJ2-5; D is ambiguous. V was clipped by 1 base and J by 5 bases, with 2 bases between them. The germline V gene encodes CDR1 SGHAT and CDR2 FQNNGV. There are 11 residues in the CDR3. This chain's CDR3 is CASSLGETQYF. In DNA, the CDR3 is TGTGCCAGCAGCTTAGGCGAGACCCAGTACTTC.

The chain employs TRBV5-1 and TRBJ1-1; perhaps TRBD1 as D (6 bases). The CDR3 totals 15 residues. V lost 1 base, J lost 1 base, and 11 bases lay in between. The germline gives CDR1 SGHRS, CDR2 YFSETQ. The CDR3, as DNA: TGCGCCAGCAGCTTGTTTGCAGGGGAGAACACTGAAGCTTTCTTT. Encoded protein: CASSLFAGENTEAFF.

V is TRBV13 and J is TRBJ1-5, with 12 bases fitting TRBD1. The junction had 3 bases not matched to a gene; V was cut back by 5 bases and J by 7 bases. Germline assignment: CDR1 PRHDT and CDR2 FYEKMQ (reference sequence). This CDR3 comprises 14 residues. CDR3 residues: CASSRGQGAQPQHF. The CDR3 DNA is TGTGCCAGCAGCCGGGGACAGGGGGCCCAGCCCCAGCATTTT.

The CDR3 DNA reads as TGTGCCAGCAGCCGGCCGCCGACTGGACAGGGTGACGATCAGCCCCAGCATTTT. Its protein is CASSRPPTGQGDDQPQHF. V and J are TRBV3-1 (or the pseudogene TRBV3-2) and TRBJ1-5; 8 bases are shared with TRBD1. Trimming at V came to 4 bases and at J to 5 bases, leaving 16 bases not matched to a gene. From germline, CDR1 is LGHDT and CDR2 YNNKEL (reference sequence). This CDR3 region has 18 residues.

The J gene is TRBJ1-6, the V gene TRBV5-4, with D unresolved. Germline lookup yields CDR1 SGHNT and CDR2 YYREEE (reference sequence). The V end lost 4 bases, the J end lost 0 bases, and 11 bases lay between the germline ends. This CDR3 is built from 16 residues. The CDR3 DNA follows: TGTGCCAGCAGCGCAGGCAGTAGCTCCTATAATTCACCCCTCCACTTT. This sequence encodes CASSAGSSSYNSPLHF.

The chain recombines TRBV18 with TRBJ1-3; D remains ambiguous. V lost 3 bases and J 0 bases, leaving 12 bases between the germline ends. The CDR3 has 16 residues. Germline V lookup: CDR1 KGHSH, CDR2 LQKENI. The CDR3 bases are TGTGCCAGCTCACCGACGGTAGACGGCTCTGGAAACACCATATATTTT. This encodes CASSPTVDGSGNTIYF.

The rearrangement uses TRBV14 and TRBJ2-4; TRBD1 matches 8 bases. After removal of 0 bases from V and 8 bases from J, the junction contained 0 bases not matched to a gene. Germline V gene lookup returns CDR1 SGHDN and CDR2 FVKESK. This CDR3 has 13 amino acids. Here the CDR3 reads CASSQDRGHIQYF. DNA for the CDR3: TGTGCCAGCAGCCAAGACAGGGGGCACATTCAGTACTTC.

DNA of the CDR3: TGTGCCAGTGACAGGAATAGCAATCAGCCCCAGCATTTT. This gives the protein CASDRNSNQPQHF. The rearrangement uses TRBV19 and TRBJ1-5, with D possibly being TRBD1 (6 bases). The CDR3 runs to 13 residues. Germline V gene lookup returns CDR1 LNHDA and CDR2 SQIVND (reference sequence). Trimming stripped 8 bases from V and 0 bases from J, with 8 bases between.

In its sample, this clone was seen a few times. V is TRBV18 and J is TRBJ2-2, with D unclear. CDR3 length: 16 amino acids. The germline V gene has CDR1 KGHSH and CDR2 LQKENI. V lost 5 bases and J 4 bases, leaving 17 bases between the germline ends. CDR3 nucleotide sequence: TGTGCCAGCTCAACCCCACAACGGTCGTCCACCGGGGAGCTGTTTTTT. The encoded protein is CASSTPQRSSTGELFF.

The chain is built from TRBV5-1 and TRBJ2-7; 7 bases align to TRBD1. The V gene end was trimmed by 0 bases and the J gene end by 5 bases; junction bases not matched to a gene: 11. CDR3 size: 16 residues. Per the germline V gene, CDR1 is SGHRS and CDR2 is YFSETQ. For the CDR3, the DNA is TGCGCCAGCAGCTTGGCGGGACAGCAGATTGGAAACGAGCAGTACTTC. This sequence encodes CASSLAGQQIGNEQYF. Variable domain in full (rest from reference TRBV5-1 and TRBJ2-7): KAGVTQTPRYLIKTRGQQVTLSCSPISGHRSVSWYQQTPGQGLQFLFEYFSETQRNKGNFPGRFSGRQFSNSRSEMNVSTLELGDSALYLCASSLAGQQIGNEQYFGPGTRLTVT.

This clone was counted a single time. The DNA of the CDR3 is TGTGCCAGCAGCTTAGAAGGGTCTTACGAGCAGTACTTC. It translates to CASSLEGSYEQYF. V and J are TRBV11-3 and TRBJ2-7; D unresolved. V was cut by 0 bases and J by 4 bases, with 7 bases left in between. This CDR3 has 13 amino acids. Germline CDR1 is SGHNT and CDR2 is YENEEA.

V gene TRBV18 combines with J gene TRBJ1-6, with 8 bases aligning to TRBD1. Looked up from germline, CDR1 is KGHSH and CDR2 is LQKENI. This CDR3 comprises 15 residues. V was clipped by 1 base and J by 9 bases; unmatched bases: 5. The CDR3 nucleotides read TGTGCCAGCTCACCACTAGGACAGGGTGGTTCACCCCTCCACTTT. This codes for CASSPLGQGGSPLHF. The whole variable domain, filled in from reference TRBV18 and TRBJ1-6, reads NAGVMQNPRHLVRRRGQEARLRCSPMKGHSHVYWYRQLPEEGLKFMVYLQKENIIDESGMPKERFSAEFPKEGPSILRIQQVVRGDSAAYFCASSPLGQGGSPLHFGNGTRLTVT.

The V and J genes are TRBV5-4 and TRBJ2-3, with a weak D call TRBD1 (7 bases). The CDR3 covers 16 residues. From germline, CDR1 is SGHNT and CDR2 YYREEE (reference sequence). Trimming stripped 4 bases from V and 4 bases from J, with 19 bases between. The CDR3: CASSAWTGGGADTQYF. Written as DNA, the CDR3 is TGTGCCAGCAGCGCCTGGACAGGCGGAGGGGCAGATACGCAGTATTTT.

V and J are TRBV5-5 and TRBJ2-7, with TRBD1 identical over 9 bases. V lost 4 bases and J lost 5; bases outside the gene matches: 7. This CDR3 is 14 amino acids long. Per the germline V gene, CDR1 is SGHKS and CDR2 is YYEKEE (reference sequence). CDR3 region: CASSSRDRVDEQYF. CDR3 nucleotides: TGTGCCAGCAGCAGCCGGGACAGGGTGGACGAGCAGTACTTC.